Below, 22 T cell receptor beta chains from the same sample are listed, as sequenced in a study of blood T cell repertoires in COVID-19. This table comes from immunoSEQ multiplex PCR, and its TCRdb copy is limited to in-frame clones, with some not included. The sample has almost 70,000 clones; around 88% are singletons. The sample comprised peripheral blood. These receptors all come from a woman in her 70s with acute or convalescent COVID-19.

CDR3 residues: CASSWVGLEYNEQFF. CDR3 sequence (DNA): TGTGCCAGCAGTTGGGTCGGGTTAGAATACAATGAGCAGTTCTTC. The J gene is TRBJ2-1, the V gene TRBV6-2 or TRBV6-3; D is uncertain. Germline V CDR1 and CDR2: MNHEY, SVGEGT. The CDR3 contains 15 residues. V lost 4 bases and J 4 bases, leaving 14 bases between the germline ends.

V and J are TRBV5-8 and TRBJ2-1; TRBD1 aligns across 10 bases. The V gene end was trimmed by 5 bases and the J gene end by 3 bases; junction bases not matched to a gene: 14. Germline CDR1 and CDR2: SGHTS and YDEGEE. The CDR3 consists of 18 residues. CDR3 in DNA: TGTGCCAGCAGTTCTAACCAACCCGGGACAGGGGACTACAATGAGCAGTTCTTC. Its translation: CASSSNQPGTGDYNEQFF.

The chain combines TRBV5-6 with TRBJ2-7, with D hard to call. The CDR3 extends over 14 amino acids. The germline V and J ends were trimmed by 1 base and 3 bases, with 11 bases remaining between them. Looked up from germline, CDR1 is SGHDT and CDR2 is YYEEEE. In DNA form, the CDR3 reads TGTGCCAGCAGCTTGTCCAGCAGGATCTACGAGCAGTACTTC. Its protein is CASSLSSRIYEQYF.

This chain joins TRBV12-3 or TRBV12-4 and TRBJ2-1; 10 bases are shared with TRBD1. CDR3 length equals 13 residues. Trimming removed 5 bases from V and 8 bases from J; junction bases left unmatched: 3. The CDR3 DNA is TGTGCCAGCAGTATGGACAGGGGGTATGAGCAGTTCTTC. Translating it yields CASSMDRGYEQFF.

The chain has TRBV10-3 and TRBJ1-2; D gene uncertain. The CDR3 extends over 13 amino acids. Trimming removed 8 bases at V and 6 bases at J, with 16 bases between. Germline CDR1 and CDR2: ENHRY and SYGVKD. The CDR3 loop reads CAIAGSTVDGYTF. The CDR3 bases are TGTGCCATCGCAGGAAGCACAGTGGATGGCTACACCTTC.

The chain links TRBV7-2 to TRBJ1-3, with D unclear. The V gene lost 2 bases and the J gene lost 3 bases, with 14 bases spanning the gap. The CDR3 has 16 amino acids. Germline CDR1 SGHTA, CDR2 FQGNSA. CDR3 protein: CASSLRRGDSGNTIYF. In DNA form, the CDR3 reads TGTGCCAGCAGCTTACGGAGAGGTGATAGTGGAAACACCATATATTTT.

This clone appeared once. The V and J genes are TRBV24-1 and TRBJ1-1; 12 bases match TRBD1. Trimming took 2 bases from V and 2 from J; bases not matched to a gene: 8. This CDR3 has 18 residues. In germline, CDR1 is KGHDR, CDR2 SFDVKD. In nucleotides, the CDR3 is TGTGCCACCAGTGATTCCGCCGGGACAGGGGGCACTAACACTGAAGCTTTCTTT. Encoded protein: CATSDSAGTGGTNTEAFF.

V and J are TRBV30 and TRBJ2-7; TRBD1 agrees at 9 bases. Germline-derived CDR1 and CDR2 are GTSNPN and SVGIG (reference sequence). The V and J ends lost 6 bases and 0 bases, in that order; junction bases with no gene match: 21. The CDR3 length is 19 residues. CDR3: CACSSRRTGAPLYSYEQYF. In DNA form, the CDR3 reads TGTGCCTGCTCCTCCCGACGGACAGGGGCTCCTCTCTACTCCTACGAGCAGTACTTC.

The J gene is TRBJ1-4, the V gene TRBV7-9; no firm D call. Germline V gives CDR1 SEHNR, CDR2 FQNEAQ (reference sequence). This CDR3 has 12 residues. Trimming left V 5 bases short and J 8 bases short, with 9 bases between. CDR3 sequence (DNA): TGTGCCAGCAGCCTCCTCGGGGAAAAACTGTTTTTT. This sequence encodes CASSLLGEKLFF.

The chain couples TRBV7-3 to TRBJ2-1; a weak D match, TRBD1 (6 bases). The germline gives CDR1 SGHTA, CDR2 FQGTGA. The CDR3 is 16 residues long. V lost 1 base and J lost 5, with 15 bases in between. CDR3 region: CASSLKGTQPDNEQFF. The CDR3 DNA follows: TGTGCCAGCAGCTTAAAGGGGACACAGCCGGACAATGAGCAGTTCTTC.

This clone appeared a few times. The CDR3 nucleotides read TGTGCCAGCAGCCGAGGGCAGGGGGCGCGGGAGACCCAGTACTTC. Protein sequence: CASSRGQGARETQYF. The chain recombines TRBV7-9 with TRBJ2-5, with 8 bases identical to TRBD1. This CDR3 spans 15 amino acids. Germline V lookup: CDR1 SEHNR, CDR2 FQNEAQ (reference sequence). Trimming cost V 5 bases and J 5 bases; bases outside gene matches: 10.

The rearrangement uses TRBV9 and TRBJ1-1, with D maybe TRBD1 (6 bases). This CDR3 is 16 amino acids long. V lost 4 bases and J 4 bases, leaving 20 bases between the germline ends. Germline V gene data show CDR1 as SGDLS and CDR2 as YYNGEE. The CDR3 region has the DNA TGTGCCAGCAGCCCCCGGGGTGGGGGCGCGAGCACTGAAGCTTTCTTT. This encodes CASSPRGGGASTEAFF. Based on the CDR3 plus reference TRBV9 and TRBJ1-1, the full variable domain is DSGVTQTPKHLITATGQRVTLRCSPRSGDLSVYWYQQSLDQGLQFLIQYYNGEERAKGNILERFSAQQFPDLHSELNLSSLELGDSALYFCASSPRGGGASTEAFFGQGTRLTVV.

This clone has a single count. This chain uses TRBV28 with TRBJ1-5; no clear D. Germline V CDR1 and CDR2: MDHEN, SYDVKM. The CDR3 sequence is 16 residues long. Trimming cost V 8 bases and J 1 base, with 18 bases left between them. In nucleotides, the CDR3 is TGTGCCAGCCGACCTTCGCGAGGGTCGAGCAATCAGCCCCAGCATTTT. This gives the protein CASRPSRGSSNQPQHF.

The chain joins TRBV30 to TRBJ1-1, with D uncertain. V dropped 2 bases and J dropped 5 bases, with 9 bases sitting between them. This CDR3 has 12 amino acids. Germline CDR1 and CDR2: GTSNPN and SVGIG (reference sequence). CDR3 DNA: TGTGCCTGGAGTTACTACCGGACTGAAGCTTTCTTT. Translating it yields CAWSYYRTEAFF.

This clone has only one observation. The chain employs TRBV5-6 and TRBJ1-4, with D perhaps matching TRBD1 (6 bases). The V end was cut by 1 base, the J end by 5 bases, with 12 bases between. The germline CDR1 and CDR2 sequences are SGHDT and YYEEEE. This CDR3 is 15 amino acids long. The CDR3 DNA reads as TGTGCCAGCAGCTTGCATAAGGACAGAAATGAAAAACTGTTTTTT. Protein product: CASSLHKDRNEKLFF.

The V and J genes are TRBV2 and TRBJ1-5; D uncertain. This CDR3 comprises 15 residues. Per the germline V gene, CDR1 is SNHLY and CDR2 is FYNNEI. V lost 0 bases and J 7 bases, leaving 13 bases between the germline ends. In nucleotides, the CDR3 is TGTGCCAGCAGTGAAGCGGGTAGGAGTTTCCAGCCCCAGCATTTT. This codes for CASSEAGRSFQPQHF.

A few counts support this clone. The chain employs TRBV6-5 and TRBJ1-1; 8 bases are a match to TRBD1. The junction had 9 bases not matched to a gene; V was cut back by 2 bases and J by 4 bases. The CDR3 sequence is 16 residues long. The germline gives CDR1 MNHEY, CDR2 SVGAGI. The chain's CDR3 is CASSYARTGHGTEAFF. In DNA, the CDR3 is TGTGCCAGCAGTTACGCTAGGACAGGGCATGGCACTGAAGCTTTCTTT.

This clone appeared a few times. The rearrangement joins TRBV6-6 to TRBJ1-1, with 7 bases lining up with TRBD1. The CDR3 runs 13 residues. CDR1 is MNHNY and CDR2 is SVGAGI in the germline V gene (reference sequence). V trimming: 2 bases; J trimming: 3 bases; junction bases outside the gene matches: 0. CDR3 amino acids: CASSYGTDTEAFF. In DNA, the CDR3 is TGTGCCAGCAGTTACGGGACAGACACTGAAGCTTTCTTT.

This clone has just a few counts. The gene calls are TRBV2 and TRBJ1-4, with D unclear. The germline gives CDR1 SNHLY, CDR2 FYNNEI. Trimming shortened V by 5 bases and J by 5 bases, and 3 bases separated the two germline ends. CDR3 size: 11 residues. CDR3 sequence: CASSPNEKLFF. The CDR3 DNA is TGTGCCAGCAGTCCGAATGAAAAACTGTTTTTT. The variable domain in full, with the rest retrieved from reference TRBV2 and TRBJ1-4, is EPEVTQTPSHQVTQMGQEVILRCVPISNHLYFYWYRQILGQKVEFLVSFYNNEISEKSEIFDDQFSVERPDGSNFTLKIRSTKLEDSAMYFCASSPNEKLFFGSGTQLSVL.

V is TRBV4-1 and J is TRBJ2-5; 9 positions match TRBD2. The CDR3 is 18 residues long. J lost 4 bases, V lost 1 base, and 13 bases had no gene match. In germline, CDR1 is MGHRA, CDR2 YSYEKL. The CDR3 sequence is CASSQGSVGGGAGETQYF. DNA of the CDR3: TGCGCCAGCAGCCAAGGATCGGTGGGCGGGGGGGCCGGAGAGACCCAGTACTTC.

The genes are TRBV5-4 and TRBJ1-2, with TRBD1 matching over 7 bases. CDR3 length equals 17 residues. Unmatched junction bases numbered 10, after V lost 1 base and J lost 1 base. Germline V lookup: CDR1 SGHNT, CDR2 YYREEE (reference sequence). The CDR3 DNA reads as TGTGCCAGCAGCTTGCCAGGGGGTCCCCACAATAACTATGGCTACACCTTC. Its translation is CASSLPGGPHNNYGYTF.

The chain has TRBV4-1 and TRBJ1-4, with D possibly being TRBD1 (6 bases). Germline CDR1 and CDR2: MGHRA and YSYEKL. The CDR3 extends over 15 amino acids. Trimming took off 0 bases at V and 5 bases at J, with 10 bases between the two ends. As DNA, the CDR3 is TGCGCCAGCAGCCAAGACCGGGACATAAATGAAAAACTGTTTTTT. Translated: CASSQDRDINEKLFF.